This T cell receptor (beta chain) was found in a study of cytomegalovirus exposure and HLA in healthy donors (dated by TCRdb to the late 2010s). Notes on the research overall: According to an earlier analysis of 587 of the donors, about 190 million T cells yielded roughly 110 million unique TCR beta sequences and about 280 Gb of sequence data. The genetic ancestry cluster associated with self-reported Caucasian donors included 81% of the roughly 400 genotyped donors. An early release covering roughly 640 HLA-typed donors comprised approximately 290 gigabases of sequencing data and tens of millions of unique TCR sequences. About five DR-DQ haplotypes were treated as single units for association and clustering because of strong linkage in the cohort. The aim of the study was to test whether cataloging public T cell receptors could identify signatures of past pathogen exposure. Across some 400 genotyped donors of the cohort, an average of about 240,000 unique TCR beta nucleotide sequences per donor were sequenced, and 15% to 20% of those sequences were non-productive. In addition to the first cohort of 666 subjects, a separate validation cohort of approximately 130 different subjects was used. High-throughput TCR immunosequencing, statistical association of individual TCRs with disease status, and machine learning were combined to predict cytomegalovirus infection status. To decide whether each TCR beta V gene segment behaved as functional or pseudogenic, an earlier analysis of approximately 600 of the donors relied on high-throughput TCR beta sequencing. The study used immunosequencing to profile the T cell repertoires of around 600 subjects and linked those repertoires to cytomegalovirus serostatus. Alongside the repertoire data, information on donor age, sex, ethnicity and CMV serostatus was compiled. All discovery cohort repertoires had been generated using a single sequencing platform. To study patterns of TCR occurrence, a later analysis re-analyzed previously published TCR beta repertoires from several hundred donors and added high-resolution HLA genotyping. The later analysis used no new phenotypic data to find candidate immune exposures, relying instead on TCR beta sequences and their occurrence across donors. A later genetic analysis took genome-wide SNP genotypes for about 55% of the roughly 670 donors and used that subset as a discovery cohort. The number of typed donors differed by locus: about 629-630 for A, B, C, DRB1 and DQB1; approximately 520 for DQA1; 606 for DPA1; and about 450 for DPB1. Class I and class II HLA loci were covered by the typing at four-digit resolution.

General study outcomes and caveats: The classifier was reported to diagnose cytomegalovirus status with high specificity and sensitivity in both the original cohort and the validation cohort. The sequencing pipeline was judged likely to have produced a cluster of highly shared sequence variants as a technical artifact. A few of the identified cytomegalovirus-associated TCR beta chains were confirmed in vitro to be specific for cytomegalovirus antigens. In a later analysis, several top co-occurrence clusters were reported to appear linked to parvovirus B19, influenza, CMV and Epstein-Barr virus. A further reported finding was that TCR beta sequences accurately predicted the HLA-A and HLA-B alleles for most subjects in the first cohort. Linkage disequilibrium might explain the correlated functional status among segregating V segments, but an unknown experimental factor could not be excluded. The study gave a list of 150 to 200 TCR beta chains associated with cytomegalovirus. In an earlier analysis of 500 to 650 of the donors, most TCR beta V segments appeared in productive rearrangements about 87% or about 30% of the time, broadly matching IMGT annotations. Most TCR sequences were observed very rarely across donors, whereas some public TCRs were present in many individuals. In a later genetic analysis, fewer N-insertions in productive TCRs were reported among donors in an Asian-associated ancestry cluster than the approximately 670-donor mean. In a later analysis, most CMV-associated TCR beta chains were found to appear HLA-restricted, with HLA associations seemingly driven largely by CMV exposure. Sequencing depth was assumed to be roughly uniform across donors in the presence/absence analyses, though that assumption may not hold. The only immune exposure information available for the cohort was CMV serostatus. At a false discovery rate of 0.05, a later analysis linked around 15,000 TCR beta sequences to specific HLA alleles. It was suggested by the authors that the approach could potentially be generalized to other disease states and immunological phenotypes. In a later analysis, the rate of TCR association differed among HLA loci, with DRB1 alleles having the most associated TCRs and HLA-C alleles having the fewest. V-gene and J-gene trimming of TCR beta chains was associated with a missense DCLRE1C variant in a later genetic analysis, and the association was replicated in an independent cohort. HLA typing was unavailable for some donors at each locus, so association tests used only the typed subset. When HLA alleles, especially DR and DQ, strongly co-occurred, TCR associations were difficult to assign to individual alleles. In a later analysis, HLA-associated TCR beta chains showed more clonal expansion and lower generation probabilities than non-associated chains that were equally common. Some 16 rarely observed V segments, including chromosome 9 orphons, were excluded from the earlier analysis of several hundred of the donors because counts were too low. This cohort had only TCR beta chains sequenced, and the lack of alpha or paired-chain data limited which features could be detected.

Library prep was done by the immunoSEQ multiplex PCR assay. A mixture of 60 forward primers for TCR Vbeta segments and 13 reverse primers for TCR Jbeta segments was used in the multiplex PCR. The CDR3 region of rearranged TCR beta genes was amplified from genomic DNA by a multiplex PCR assay. The Illumina HiSeq System was used to sequence the amplified TCR beta libraries as 87-base-pair reads. The study's processing was this. A later analysis tallied roughly 76 million unique TCR beta chains across the 550 to 850 repertoires, and some 10 million of those chains were shared by two or more donors. A nearest-neighbor algorithm error-corrected the raw reads and collapsed the reads into unique sequences, merging closely related sequences to remove PCR and sequencing errors. To assign V, D and J gene segments, CDR3 sequences were aligned to IMGT reference sequences. For a sequence to be retained, a match of at least six nucleotides to both a V gene segment and a J gene segment was required. Rearrangements were called productive when the CDR3 lacked stop codons and stayed in frame with V and J; all others were non-productive. Following IMGT convention, CDR3 was defined as the stretch from the second conserved V-encoded cysteine up to the conserved J-encoded phenylalanine. The earlier analysis of about 640 of the donors excluded any sequence lacking an unambiguous match to a single V gene segment. In an earlier analysis of around 600 of the donors, V segments were called functional above 56.7% productive rearrangements and were called segregating when the between-donor standard deviation exceeded 5%. A statistical classification framework was built for diagnosing cytomegalovirus status from the catalog of TCR beta chain sequences. In a later analysis, V and J genes were assigned by comparing TCR nucleotide sequences against IMGT/GENE-DB human TR gene sequences. A later analysis assigned CDR3 sequences and most-parsimonious VDJ recombination scenarios with the TCRdist pipeline. In a later analysis, each TCR beta chain was defined by its CDR3 amino acid sequence together with its V-gene family, and reads lacking a unique V-gene family were excluded. A later analysis removed several hundred highly shared, low-generation-probability nucleotide sequences to deal with suspected cross-contamination and a sequencing artifact. In a later analysis, a clonal expansion index was calculated for each public chain from normalized within-repertoire ranks of inferred template counts. In a later analysis, generation probabilities were computed with a VDJ recombination model fitted to out-of-frame rearrangements, and the resulting probabilities were checked against IGoR. A later analysis scored TCR-TCR, TCR-HLA and TCR-CMV co-occurrence with hypergeometric tests, applying a repertoire-size bias correction to TCR pairs. In a later analysis, false discovery rates were estimated by permuting HLA or CMV assignments 20 times. In a later analysis, co-occurring TCRs were grouped with DBSCAN, and TCRdist sequence similarity was added when clustering was performed within HLA-allele-positive subsets. Repertoires with fewer than 30,000 or more than 120,000 public chains, plus five repertoires with anomalous nucleotide sharing, were excluded from co-occurrence clustering. The table was pulled from immuneACCESS by TCRdb, which kept in-frame rearrangements only. Such tables lose some clones; where checked, under half of the loss comes from unresolved V genes, and the rest has no known cause. V, J and clone size are taken as reported in that table, and D and trimming were inferred from the DNA itself. Counted in this sample were 90,000 to 130,000 clones; over 60% of them appeared once. The ten largest clones represent 3% of the sample.

This clone came up once. Its cognate antigen has yet to be identified. Qualities for individual bases were not recorded, and no much larger clone is one base off. In total, roughly 710 healthy bone marrow donors made up the cohort. At the time of sampling, all cohort members were nominally healthy, though unrecorded immune exposures were likely present. The donor was CMV seropositive and belonged to the group of about 290 seropositive cohort members. A peripheral blood sample was collected from each donor, and TCR beta sequencing was performed on peripheral blood mononuclear cells. Genomic DNA was extracted from the blood cell samples with the Qiagen DNeasy Blood Extraction Kit. The receptor comes from a woman younger than 35 in good health and CMV-seropositive. Sample: PBMCs.

The DNA is as follows: TGTGCCAGCAGTTACTCGGCCAGCGGGGTTTACAATGAGCAGTTCTTC. Translated, it gives CASSYSASGVYNEQFF. Here the chain combines TRBV6-6 and TRBJ2-1; the junction holds 7 bases that match TRBD2. From V the trimming removes 0 bases and from J it removes 4 bases, while the gene matches leave 6 bases of the junction unaccounted for. Including the terminal cysteine and phenylalanine, the CDR3 comprises 16 residues. Only the CDR3 portion is preserved as DNA: 48 bases, with reading frame beginning at the first base. According to the germline V gene (reference sequence), CDR1 reads MNHNY and CDR2 reads SVGAGI.